One T cell receptor beta chain is described in this entry. This sample was included in a study of shared clonotypes between healthy human individuals. Study in general: Samples came from two female and a few male donors aged 18 to 49.

This CDR3 contains 15 residues. Trimming removed 0 bases at V and 4 bases at J, with 12 bases between. Germline values: CDR1 MNHNY, CDR2 SVGAGI (reference sequence). Sequencing was performed with immunoSEQ multiplex PCR; in TCRdb, only in-frame clones are kept and a portion is missing. The sample holds fewer than 3 million clones, under 95% seen once. This receptor was taken from a man younger than 35 in good health. Some clones in this sample may be carry-over from other donors' samples. The gene calls are TRBV6-6 and TRBJ1-2; D ambiguous. Sequenced material: naive CD4+ T cells from PBMCs. The subset denotes: CD45RA+ positively selected. CDR3 nucleotide sequence: TGTGCCAGCAGTTACTCATTCGGGTTTGCCTATGGCTACACCTTC. Residues: CASSYSFGFAYGYTF.